The rows below give T cell receptor beta chains drawn from one sample of a study of blood T cell repertoires in COVID-19. TCRdb's copy holds only in-frame clones and misses some; the assay was immunoSEQ multiplex PCR. The sample has some 430,000 clones, 80% to 95% seen once. Sequenced: PBMCs or T cells enriched from blood (not recorded which). The receptor set was obtained from a man aged 18 to 35 who had recovered from COVID-19. Both conserved end residues are part of each CDR3. The D gene is left open where the match is weak. Clone size is not always given. Where it is, it says once, few, many or a class for expanded clones.

j_call: TRBJ1-2
d_call: TRBD1
v_call: TRBV13
clone_size: once
cdr3_aa: CASSFPGTDNSYTF
cdr3_nt: TGTGCCAGCAGCTTCCCAGGGACAGACAATAGCTACACCTTC

j_call: TRBJ1-2
d_call: TRBD1
v_call: TRBV5-5
clone_size: once
cdr3_aa: CASSLDRTGAGYTF
cdr3_nt: TGTGCCAGCAGCTTGGACCGGACAGGGGCTGGCTACACCTTC

j_call: TRBJ1-2
d_call: .
v_call: TRBV7-9
clone_size: .
cdr3_aa: CASSPATYGYTF
cdr3_nt: TGTGCCAGCAGCCCTGCCACTTATGGCTACACCTTC

j_call: TRBJ1-1
d_call: .
v_call: TRBV5-4
clone_size: .
cdr3_aa: CASSPREGGYTEAFF
cdr3_nt: TGTGCCAGCAGCCCCCGGGAGGGGGGCTACACTGAAGCTTTCTTT

j_call: TRBJ1-2
d_call: TRBD1
v_call: TRBV28
clone_size: .
cdr3_aa: CASDPQLTGGSIGYTF
cdr3_nt: TGTGCCAGCGATCCCCAACTGACAGGGGGCTCCATTGGCTACACCTTC

j_call: TRBJ1-4
d_call: TRBD1
v_call: TRBV13
clone_size: .
cdr3_aa: CASSSRGQGNKEKLFF
cdr3_nt: TGTGCCAGCAGCTCCCGCGGACAGGGCAATAAGGAAAAACTGTTTTTT

j_call: TRBJ1-1
d_call: .
v_call: TRBV19
clone_size: .
cdr3_aa: CASSSWGPGTEAFF
cdr3_nt: TGTGCCAGTAGTAGCTGGGGGCCGGGCACTGAAGCTTTCTTT

j_call: TRBJ2-2
d_call: TRBD1
v_call: TRBV27
clone_size: .
cdr3_aa: CASSLSQGDGELFF
cdr3_nt: TGTGCCAGCAGTTTATCACAGGGGGACGGGGAGCTGTTTTTT

j_call: TRBJ2-1
d_call: TRBD1
v_call: TRBV6-5
clone_size: .
cdr3_aa: CACWTGFEQFF
cdr3_nt: TGTGCCTGCTGGACAGGTTTTGAGCAGTTCTTC

j_call: TRBJ2-5
d_call: TRBD2
v_call: TRBV2
clone_size: .
cdr3_aa: CASRRTSGRETQYF
cdr3_nt: TGTGCCAGCAGGAGGACTAGCGGGAGGGAGACCCAGTACTTC

j_call: TRBJ1-3
d_call: TRBD1
v_call: TRBV5-1
clone_size: .
cdr3_aa: CASSDRQGSGNTIYF
cdr3_nt: TGCGCCAGCAGCGACCGACAGGGAAGTGGAAACACCATATATTTT

j_call: TRBJ2-3
d_call: .
v_call: TRBV10-3
clone_size: .
cdr3_aa: CAISEQLDTQYF
cdr3_nt: TGTGCCATCAGTGAACAGCTAGATACGCAGTATTTT

j_call: TRBJ2-3
d_call: TRBD2
v_call: TRBV12-5
clone_size: once
cdr3_aa: CASGSPRLAGAASTDTQYF
cdr3_nt: TGTGCTAGTGGTTCCCCGAGACTAGCGGGGGCTGCTAGCACAGATACGCAGTATTTT

j_call: TRBJ2-1
d_call: .
v_call: TRBV5-1
clone_size: .
cdr3_aa: CASSLFRSEGDEQFF
cdr3_nt: TGCGCCAGCAGCTTGTTTAGATCCGAGGGCGATGAGCAGTTCTTC

j_call: TRBJ2-7
d_call: .
v_call: TRBV11-2
clone_size: .
cdr3_aa: CASNPRVGEQYF
cdr3_nt: TGTGCCAGCAACCCCAGGGTGGGGGAGCAGTACTTC

j_call: TRBJ1-1
d_call: .
v_call: TRBV9
clone_size: .
cdr3_aa: CASSPRGFEAFF
cdr3_nt: TGTGCCAGCAGCCCCCGCGGGTTTGAAGCTTTCTTT

j_call: TRBJ1-6
d_call: TRBD1
v_call: TRBV6-5
clone_size: once
cdr3_aa: CASSYAGGLNSPLHF
cdr3_nt: TGTGCCAGCAGTTACGCAGGGGGCCTAAATTCACCCCTCCACTTT

j_call: TRBJ1-4
d_call: TRBD1
v_call: TRBV15
clone_size: .
cdr3_aa: CATSRTGANEKLFF
cdr3_nt: TGTGCCACCAGTAGGACAGGGGCAAATGAAAAACTGTTTTTT

j_call: TRBJ2-5
d_call: TRBD1
v_call: TRBV27
clone_size: .
cdr3_aa: CASSSRTGAQETQYF
cdr3_nt: TGTGCCAGCAGTTCGCGAACAGGGGCCCAAGAGACCCAGTACTTC

j_call: TRBJ2-2
d_call: TRBD2
v_call: TRBV28
clone_size: .
cdr3_aa: CASKGGRVGTGELFF
cdr3_nt: TGTGCCAGCAAAGGCGGGAGGGTGGGCACCGGGGAGCTGTTTTTT